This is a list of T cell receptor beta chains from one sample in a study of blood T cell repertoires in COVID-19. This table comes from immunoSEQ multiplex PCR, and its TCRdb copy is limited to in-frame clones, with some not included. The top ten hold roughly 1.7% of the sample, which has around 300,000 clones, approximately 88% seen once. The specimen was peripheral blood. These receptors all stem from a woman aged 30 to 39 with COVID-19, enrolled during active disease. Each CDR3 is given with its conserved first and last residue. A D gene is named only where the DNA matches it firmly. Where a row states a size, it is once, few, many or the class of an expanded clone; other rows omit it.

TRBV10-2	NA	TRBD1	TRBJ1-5	TGCGCCAGCAGTGGGGGAACAGGGGGCGGGAGCAATCAGCCCCAGCATTTT	CASSGGTGGGSNQPQHF
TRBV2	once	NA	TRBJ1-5	TGTGCCAGCAGTGATGGGGGACAAGTCAATCAGCCCCAGCATTTT	CASSDGGQVNQPQHF
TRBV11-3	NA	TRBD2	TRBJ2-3	TGTGCCAGCAGCCGGAGCGGGGGGGTCACAGATACGCAGTATTTT	CASSRSGGVTDTQYF
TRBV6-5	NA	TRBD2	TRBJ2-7	TGTGCCAGCAGTTACTCGCGGACTAGCGGTAACTACGAGCAGTACTTC	CASSYSRTSGNYEQYF
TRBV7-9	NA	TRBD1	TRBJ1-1	TGTGCCAGCAGCTTTACGACAGGGGCAAACACTGAAGCTTTCTTT	CASSFTTGANTEAFF
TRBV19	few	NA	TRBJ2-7	TGTGCCAACCCACTAGGGAGGTACGGCTACGAGCAGTACTTC	CANPLGRYGYEQYF
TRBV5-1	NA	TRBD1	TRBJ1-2	TGCGCCAGCAGCTCCGGGACAGGGGCCTATGGCTACACCTTC	CASSSGTGAYGYTF
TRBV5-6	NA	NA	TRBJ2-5	TGTGCCAGCAGCTTGAGCTTAGCGGCGGAGACCCAGTACTTC	CASSLSLAAETQYF
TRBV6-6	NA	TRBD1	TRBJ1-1	TGTGCCAGCAGTTACCCGACAGGGGAGGGCACTGAAGCTTTCTTT	CASSYPTGEGTEAFF
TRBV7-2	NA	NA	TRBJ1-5	TGTGCCAGCAGCTTAGTGGCGGGAAATCAGCCCCAGCATTTT	CASSLVAGNQPQHF
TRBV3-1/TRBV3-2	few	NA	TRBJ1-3	TGTGCCAGCAGCCAGATAACAGGGTCCTCTGGAAACACCATATATTTT	CASSQITGSSGNTIYF
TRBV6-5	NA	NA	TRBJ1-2	TGTGCCAGCAGTTACTCGGGCACAGGGAACTATGGCTACACCTTC	CASSYSGTGNYGYTF
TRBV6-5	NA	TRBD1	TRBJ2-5	TGTGCCGCGTGGGACAGGGGGCGCGCAGAGACCCAGTACTTC	CAAWDRGRAETQYF
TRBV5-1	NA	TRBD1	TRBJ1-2	TGCGCCAGCAGCTCACCGGGACAGGGAGCGGACTATGGCTACACCTTC	CASSSPGQGADYGYTF
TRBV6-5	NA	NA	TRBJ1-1	TGTGCCAGCAGCCCCGGGATCCACACTGAAGCTTTCTTT	CASSPGIHTEAFF
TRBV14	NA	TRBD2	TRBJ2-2	TGTGCCAGCAGCCAATCGGCGGGGGGGCGTAACGGGGAGCTGTTTTTT	CASSQSAGGRNGELFF
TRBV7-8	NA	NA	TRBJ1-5	TGTGCCAGCAGCTTAGGTCGGGGATCGGCTCAGCCCCAGCATTTT	CASSLGRGSAQPQHF
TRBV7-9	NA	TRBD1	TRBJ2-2	TGTGCCAGCAGCACTAAGACAGGGGTGAACACCGGGGAGCTGTTTTTT	CASSTKTGVNTGELFF
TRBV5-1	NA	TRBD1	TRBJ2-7	TGCGCCAGCAGCGCTCCCGGGACAGGGGGCTCCGAGCAGTACTTC	CASSAPGTGGSEQYF
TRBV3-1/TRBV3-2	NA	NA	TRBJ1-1	TGTGCCAGCAGCCAAGAAGCCCGAATCAGGGTGAACACTGAAGCTTTCTTT	CASSQEARIRVNTEAFF
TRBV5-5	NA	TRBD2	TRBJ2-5	TGTGCCAGCAGCTTTTCTAGCGGGGGGCGAGAGACCCAGTACTTC	CASSFSSGGRETQYF
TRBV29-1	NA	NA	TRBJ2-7	TGCAGCGTTGGGTCGAAAGGGTCGGGGGAGCAGTACTTC	CSVGSKGSGEQYF
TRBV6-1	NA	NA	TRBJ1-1	TGTGCCAGCAGTGAACCCGGTTCAGGTTCGAACACTGAAGCTTTCTTT	CASSEPGSGSNTEAFF
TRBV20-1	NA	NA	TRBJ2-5	TGCAGTGCTAGCACGCGGGAGACCCAGTACTTC	CSASTRETQYF
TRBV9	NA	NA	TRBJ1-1	TGTGCCAGCAGCGCCGACCAGGTGGGCACTGAAGCTTTCTTT	CASSADQVGTEAFF
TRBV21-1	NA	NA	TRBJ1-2	TGTGCCAGCAGCGCCTGGGCCCGAACAGGGGCTGACTATGGCTACACCTTC	CASSAWARTGADYGYTF
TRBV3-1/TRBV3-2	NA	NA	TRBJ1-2	TGTGCCAGCAGCCAAGAGAACAGCCTCTATGGCTACACCTTC	CASSQENSLYGYTF
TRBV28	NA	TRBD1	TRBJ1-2	TGTGCCCTCAGGAAGACGGGACAGGGCTATGGCTACACCTTC	CALRKTGQGYGYTF
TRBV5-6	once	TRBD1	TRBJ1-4	TGTGCCAGCAGTGCTGGGACAGGGAGGGGAAAACTGTTTTTT	CASSAGTGRGKLFF
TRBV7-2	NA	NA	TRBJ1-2	TGTGCCAGCAACCTCCAAGTGGATTCGCGGGATGGCTACACCTTC	CASNLQVDSRDGYTF
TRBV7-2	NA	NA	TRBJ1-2	TGTGCCAGCAGCGGGCGGGGAGGGAAGCCCATTGATGGCTACACCTTC	CASSGRGGKPIDGYTF
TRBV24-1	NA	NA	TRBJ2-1	TGTGCCACCAGTGATTTGGGAGAGTCAGACGAGCAGTTCTTC	CATSDLGESDEQFF
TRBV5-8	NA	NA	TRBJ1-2	TGTGCCAGCAGCTTGGTTACTAACTATGGCTACACCTTC	CASSLVTNYGYTF
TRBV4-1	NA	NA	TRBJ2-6	TGCGCCAGCAGCCCCTCTTCGGGATCTGGGGCCAACGTCCTGACTTTC	CASSPSSGSGANVLTF
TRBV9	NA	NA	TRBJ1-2	TGTGCCAGCAGCGTAGAACAGGGCCCGAACTATGGCTACACCTTC	CASSVEQGPNYGYTF
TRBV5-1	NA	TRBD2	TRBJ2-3	TGCGCCAGCAGCCTACGGACTAGCGGGGATTTGACTGTTTGGGATACGCAGTATTTT	CASSLRTSGDLTVWDTQYF
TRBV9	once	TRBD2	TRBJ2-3	TGTGCCAGCAGCGTAGATGGGGGGGGTACAGATACGCAGTATTTT	CASSVDGGGTDTQYF
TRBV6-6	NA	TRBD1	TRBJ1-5	TGTGCCAGCAGTCCGACAGGGGGCCTTTCTCGGAACCAGCCCCAGCATTTT	CASSPTGGLSRNQPQHF
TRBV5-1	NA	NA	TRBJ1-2	TGCGCCAGCAGCTTGGGTCCGGGATACCCTAACTATGGCTACACCTTC	CASSLGPGYPNYGYTF
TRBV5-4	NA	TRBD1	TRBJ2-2	TGTGCCAGCAGCTCACAGACAGGGGGCGTGACCGGGGAGCTGTTTTTT	CASSSQTGGVTGELFF
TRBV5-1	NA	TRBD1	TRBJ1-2	TGCGCCAGCAGCACCGGGACAGGGTTTGGCTACACCTTC	CASSTGTGFGYTF
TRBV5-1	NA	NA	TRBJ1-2	TGCGCCAGCAGTTCCGGGGGGGCAGAAAACTATGGCTACACCTTC	CASSSGGAENYGYTF
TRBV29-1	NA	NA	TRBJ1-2	TGCAGCGTTGAAGTGTCGGGGGGAGGAAACTATGGCTACACCTTC	CSVEVSGGGNYGYTF
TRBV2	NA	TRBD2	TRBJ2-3	TGTGCCAGCCGGACTAGCGGGGCAGATACGCAGTATTTT	CASRTSGADTQYF
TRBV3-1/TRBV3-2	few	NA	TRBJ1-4	TGTGCCAGCAGCCAAGGGGTTCGGGGGGGAAATGAAAAACTGTTTTTT	CASSQGVRGGNEKLFF
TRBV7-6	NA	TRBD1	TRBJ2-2	TGTGCCAGCAGCTCTGGGTGGGGGACAGATAACACCGGGGAGCTGTTTTTT	CASSSGWGTDNTGELFF
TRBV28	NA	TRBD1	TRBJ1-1	TGTGCCAGCAGCTCCTTGCCCGGGACAGGGCCCACTGAAGCTTTCTTT	CASSSLPGTGPTEAFF
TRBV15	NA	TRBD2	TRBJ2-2	TGTGCCACCAGCAGAGATATTGCGGGGGGTTCCACCGGGGAGCTGTTTTTT	CATSRDIAGGSTGELFF
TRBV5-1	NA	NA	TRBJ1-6	TGCGCCAGCAGCTTCGCGGGTCCGGTGGCGATTTCACCCCTCCACTTT	CASSFAGPVAISPLHF
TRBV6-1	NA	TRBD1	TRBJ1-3	TGTGCCAGCAGTGAAGCGGGACAGCCGAGCTCTGGAAACACCATATATTTT	CASSEAGQPSSGNTIYF
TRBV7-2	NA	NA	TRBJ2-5	TGTGCCAGCAGCCCGGCTCGGGGTCGGGGGACCCAGTACTTC	CASSPARGRGTQYF
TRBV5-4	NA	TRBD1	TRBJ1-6	TGTGCCAGCAGCTTGGCCGGGACAGGCATTTCACCCCTCCACTTT	CASSLAGTGISPLHF
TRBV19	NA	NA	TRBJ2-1	TGTGCCAGTAGTATCACAGGTCTTTCCTACAATGAGCAGTTCTTC	CASSITGLSYNEQFF
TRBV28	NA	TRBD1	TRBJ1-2	TGTGCCAGCAGTGAGATGACAGGGGTCGGTTATGGCTACACCTTC	CASSEMTGVGYGYTF
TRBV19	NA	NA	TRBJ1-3	TGTGCCAGTAGTACAAGAGTAAACACCATATATTTT	CASSTRVNTIYF